What follows are 13 T cell receptor beta chains derived from one specimen sequenced in a study of blood T cell repertoires in COVID-19. TCRdb's table, derived via immunoSEQ multiplex PCR, lists solely in-frame clones and lacks some. The data contain approximately 250,000 clones, 84% of them singletons. The sample taken for sequencing was peripheral blood. The receptor source for this set is a human donor in a cohort sampled during active COVID-19.

This clone was detected ten times or more. The chain uses TRBV15 and TRBJ2-7; possible D gene TRBD1, 5 bases. Germline V gene lookup returns CDR1 LNHNV and CDR2 YYDKDF (reference sequence). V lost 3 bases, J lost 2 bases, and 5 bases lay in between. CDR3 length: 12 residues. CDR3 sequence: CATSRGPYEQYF. The CDR3 DNA reads TGTGCCACCAGCAGGGGGCCCTACGAGCAGTACTTC.

This chain's CDR3 is CASSVDSGSGANVLTF. The CDR3 DNA sequence: TGTGCCAGCAGTGTAGATTCGGGCTCTGGGGCCAACGTCCTGACTTTC. The V call is TRBV6-1, the J call TRBJ2-6, with D unclear. Looked up from germline, CDR1 is MNHNS and CDR2 is SASEGT. The length of the CDR3 is 16 residues. Trimming stripped 4 bases from V and 0 bases from J, with 10 bases between.

The chain recombines TRBV3-1 (or the pseudogene TRBV3-2) with TRBJ1-5; the D is unclear. The ends were cut back, 1 base at V and 8 bases at J, with 9 bases in the middle. The CDR3 consists of 13 residues. From germline, CDR1 is LGHDT and CDR2 YNNKEL (reference sequence). The CDR3 loop is CASSQGAGKPQHF. The CDR3 coding sequence is TGTGCCAGCAGCCAAGGGGCCGGGAAGCCCCAGCATTTT.

The chain has TRBV6-5 and TRBJ2-7; a weak D match, TRBD2 (5 bases). Germline V gene sequence: CDR1 MNHEY, CDR2 SVGAGI. V was cut by 8 bases and J by 4 bases, with 15 bases left in between. The CDR3 loop spans 13 amino acids. CDR3 nucleotide sequence: TGTGCCAGCGCGCAGTCTAGCCGGTACGAGCAGTACTTC. This sequence encodes CASAQSSRYEQYF.

V and J are TRBV5-1 and TRBJ2-7, with 9 bases that match TRBD1. V was pared by 5 bases and J by 2 bases, with 5 bases of the junction left unmatched. From germline, CDR1 is SGHRS and CDR2 YFSETQ. The length of the CDR3 is 14 residues. CDR3 loop: CASRIGTGTYEQYF. The CDR3 DNA reads as TGCGCCAGCAGGATCGGGACAGGGACCTACGAGCAGTACTTC. Complete variable domain (other parts from reference TRBV5-1 and TRBJ2-7): KAGVTQTPRYLIKTRGQQVTLSCSPISGHRSVSWYQQTPGQGLQFLFEYFSETQRNKGNFPGRFSGRQFSNSRSEMNVSTLELGDSALYLCASRIGTGTYEQYFGPGTRLTVT.

The chain has TRBV10-2 and TRBJ1-6, with 7 bases matching TRBD1. This CDR3 has 16 amino acids. CDR1 WSHSY and CDR2 SAAADI come from the germline V gene. V shed 0 bases, J shed 1 base, and the junction held 0 bases outside the gene matches. The CDR3 region has the DNA TGCGCCAGCAGTGAGTCACAGGGGTCCTATAATTCACCCCTCCACTTT. Encoded protein: CASSESQGSYNSPLHF.

As regards this clone: The sample contains more than one DNA sequence encoding this CDR3. V usage is TRBV18 and J usage is TRBJ2-7, with 8 positions matching TRBD1. The trim removed 3 bases at V and 4 bases at J, leaving 2 bases unmatched. Germline V CDR1 and CDR2: KGHSH, LQKENI. This CDR3 spans 13 amino acids. CDR3 protein: CASSPDRVYEQYF. Here the CDR3 DNA reads TGTGCCAGCTCACCGGACAGGGTTTACGAGCAGTACTTC.

This clone was detected ten times or more. The CDR3 protein is CASSLGGLAGYNEQFF. The CDR3 nucleotides read TGTGCCAGCAGCCTGGGAGGGCTAGCGGGCTACAATGAGCAGTTCTTC. The chain has TRBV14 and TRBJ2-1; 8 nucleotides line up with TRBD2. Looked up from germline, CDR1 is SGHDN and CDR2 is FVKESK. This CDR3 comprises 16 residues. V trimming: 4 bases; J trimming: 3 bases; junction bases outside the gene matches: 8.

The chain is built from TRBV4-1 and TRBJ2-4, with D possibly being TRBD2 (5 bases). This CDR3 comprises 18 residues. Looked up from germline, CDR1 is MGHRA and CDR2 is YSYEKL. Between the trimmed V and J ends, which lost 1 base and 1 base, there was a span of 17 bases. CDR3 sequence (DNA): TGCGCCAGCAGCCAAGGATTGAAGGGCCCGGGGGCCAAAAACATTCAGTACTTC. Translating it yields CASSQGLKGPGAKNIQYF.

The CDR3 DNA is TGTGCCACCCGGCGGGTCGGGTCCTACAATGAGCAGTTCTTC. Residues: CATRRVGSYNEQFF. V gene TRBV15 combines with J gene TRBJ2-1; D is possibly TRBD2 (5 bases). The CDR3 sequence is 14 residues long. V was cut by 8 bases and J by 1 base, with 12 bases left in between. In germline, CDR1 is LNHNV, CDR2 YYDKDF (reference sequence).

The chain has TRBV23-1 and TRBJ1-2; TRBD1 aligns across 9 bases. TRBV23-1 is sorted into the ORF group, with uncertain function. This CDR3 region has 17 residues. The V and J ends lost 1 base and 2 bases, in that order; junction bases with no gene match: 8. This CDR3 reads CASSQWTGEHPNYGYTF. Written as DNA, the CDR3 is TGCGCCAGCAGTCAATGGACAGGGGAGCATCCGAACTATGGCTACACCTTC.

The chain recombines TRBV5-5 with TRBJ2-7, with 9 bases identical to TRBD1. Germline V lookup: CDR1 SGHKS, CDR2 YYEKEE (reference sequence). CDR3 length: 14 amino acids. The trim removed 4 bases at V and 4 bases at J, leaving 6 bases unmatched. CDR3 nucleotide sequence: TGTGCCAGCAGCCGGGACAGGGAGTTTTACGAGCAGTACTTC. Translation gives CASSRDREFYEQYF.

The chain couples TRBV6-5 to TRBJ1-1; D is perhaps TRBD1 (5 bases). The CDR3 length is 13 residues. The germline V gene has CDR1 MNHEY and CDR2 SVGAGI. Trimming took off 3 bases at V and 5 bases at J, with 10 bases between the two ends. This CDR3 is CASSYQGRTEAFF. As DNA, the CDR3 is TGTGCCAGCAGTTATCAGGGAAGGACTGAAGCTTTCTTT.